These 15 T cell receptor beta chains were sequenced from one sample in a study of T-cell memory formation after mild COVID-19. TCRdb passed the 5' RACE reads through MiXCR, listing each CDR3 protein once. The sample comprises about 200,000 distinct CDR3 sequences, 9.5% to 10% of which are singletons, and 3% to 4.5% rests with the top ten. Sequenced input: PBMCs or a T cell subset sorted from them (not recorded which). These receptors were taken from a man aged 18 to 29 who had mild COVID-19 (a few samples of this study predate the infection). Cell type and time point are not known.

The chain couples TRBV18 to TRBJ1-5; D uncertain. The V and J ends lost 2 bases and 6 bases respectively, with 8 bases between them. The CDR3 covers 13 residues. Germline CDR1 reads KGHSH; CDR2 reads LQKENI. This CDR3 reads CASSPSNGQPQHF. The CDR3 coding sequence is TGTGCCAGCTCACCATCTAACGGTCAGCCCCAGCATTTT.

This clonotype was counted many times. The V and J genes are TRBV7-9 and TRBJ2-3, with D uncertain. This CDR3 has 13 amino acids. Trimming took 3 bases from V and 1 from J, leaving 5 bases between them. Germline values: CDR1 SEHNR, CDR2 FQNEAQ (reference sequence). The CDR3 sequence: CASSFVGTDTQYF. CDR3 nucleotide sequence: TGTGCCAGCAGCTTTGTGGGCACAGATACGCAGTATTTT. The variable domain in full, with the rest retrieved from reference TRBV7-9 and TRBJ2-3, is DTGVSQNPRHKITKRGQNVTFRCDPISEHNRLYWYRQTLGQGPEFLTYFQNEAQLEKSRLLSDRFSAERPKGSFSTLEIQRTEQGDSAMYLCASSFVGTDTQYFGPGTRLTVL.

CDR3 region: CASTNNRAGMGETQYF. CDR3 in DNA: TGCGCCAGCACAAATAATCGAGCGGGAATGGGCGAGACCCAGTACTTC. This chain links TRBV5-1 with TRBJ2-5; 7 bases fit TRBD2. Trimming took 6 bases from V and 5 from J; bases not matched to a gene: 16. There are 16 residues in the CDR3. Germline loops: CDR1 SGHRS, CDR2 YFSETQ.

This clonotype appeared many times. The CDR3 nucleotides read TGTGCCAGCAGCCCCGAGCGGGGGGGCTCCTACGAGCAGTACTTC. It is translated as CASSPERGGSYEQYF. V and J are TRBV4-2 and TRBJ2-7; 10 positions match TRBD2. The J segment lost 0 bases and the V segment lost 4 bases, leaving 3 bases of the junction unmatched. The germline gives CDR1 LGHNA, CDR2 YNFKEQ. The CDR3 has 15 residues.

V is TRBV6-2 or TRBV6-3 and J is TRBJ2-1; possible D gene TRBD2, 6 bases. V lost 7 bases, J lost 0 bases, and 13 bases lay in between. Germline V gene lookup returns CDR1 MNHEY and CDR2 SVGEGT. There are 15 residues in the CDR3. The CDR3 here is CASIKTTSSYNEQFF. The CDR3 DNA sequence: TGTGCCAGCATCAAGACGACTAGCTCCTACAATGAGCAGTTCTTC.

This clonotype was seen a few times. The chain links TRBV12-3 or TRBV12-4 to TRBJ1-1, with a tentative D call TRBD1 (5 bases). V was pared by 4 bases and J by 3 bases, with 12 bases between. This CDR3 has 14 residues. The CDR3 protein is CASSSRDGHTEAFF. Here the CDR3 DNA reads TGTGCCAGCAGTTCCCGGGACGGACACACTGAAGCTTTCTTT.

The rearrangement uses TRBV7-2 and TRBJ2-3; 11 bases are shared with TRBD2. The CDR3 covers 14 residues. Germline CDR1 and CDR2: SGHTA and FQGNSA. The junction had 4 bases not matched to a gene; V was cut back by 5 bases and J by 6 bases. CDR3 nucleotide sequence: TGTGCCAGCAGCCCCTGGACTAGCGGGGATACGCAGTATTTT. This gives the protein CASSPWTSGDTQYF.

In its sample, this clonotype was seen a few times. V and J are TRBV4-3 and TRBJ2-5; 8 bases are shared with TRBD2. CDR3 length: 17 residues. V shed 0 bases, J shed 1 base, and the junction held 7 bases outside the gene matches. Germline CDR1 and CDR2: LGHNA and YSLEER. The CDR3, as DNA: TGCGCCAGCAGCCAAGATCGACCGCGGGGGGTCCAAGAGACCCAGTACTTC. Its translation: CASSQDRPRGVQETQYF.

This clonotype was seen a few times. The CDR3 sequence is CASSLVVTGGNTIYF. The DNA of the CDR3 is TGTGCCAGCAGCTTAGTAGTGACAGGAGGAAACACCATATATTTT. The chain carries TRBV7-2 and TRBJ1-3; tentatively, D is TRBD1 (6 bases). The germline V gene has CDR1 SGHTA and CDR2 FQGNSA. Deletions cut 1 base from V and 4 bases from J, with 11 bases between. This CDR3 has 15 amino acids.

V usage is TRBV14 and J usage is TRBJ1-2, with 7 positions matching TRBD1. The CDR3 totals 13 residues. After removal of 4 bases from V and 8 bases from J, the junction contained 7 bases not matched to a gene. The germline V gene encodes CDR1 SGHDN and CDR2 FVKESK. CDR3 region: CASSPRQGDGYTF. The CDR3 nucleotides are TGTGCCAGCAGCCCCCGACAGGGAGACGGCTACACCTTC.

As to this clonotype: One base away lies a much larger clone, so this may be a sequencing read error. The chain employs TRBV12-3 or TRBV12-4 and TRBJ1-1; TRBD1 agrees at 7 bases. The CDR3 loop spans 14 amino acids. J gave up 1 base and V 7 bases, and 6 bases lay outside the gene matches. The CDR3: CASTQTGPNTEAFF. The CDR3 nucleotides are TGTGCCAGCACCCAGACAGGGCCGAACACTGAAGCTTTCTTT.

This clonotype was seen a few times. The CDR3 protein is CASSFGWEVTGELFF. CDR3 nucleotides: TGTGCCAGCAGTTTTGGGTGGGAAGTTACCGGGGAGCTGTTTTTT. J is TRBJ2-2 and V is TRBV6-1; no definite D call. CDR3 length: 15 amino acids. Per germline, CDR1 MNHNS and CDR2 SASEGT. With 5 bases removed from V and 5 bases from J, the gap between germline ends came to 15 bases.

The rearrangement uses TRBV5-1 and TRBJ2-7; 8 nucleotides agree with TRBD1. V gave up 4 bases and J gave up 0 bases; unmatched junction bases: 3. CDR1 is SGHRS, CDR2 YFSETQ, per germline. This CDR3 contains 14 residues. The CDR3 region is CASSRDRSSYEQYV. The CDR3 bases are TGCGCCAGCAGCCGGGACAGGAGCTCCTACGAGCAGTACGTC.

The genes are TRBV5-1 and TRBJ1-2, with a possible D match to TRBD1 (5 bases). Germline V lookup: CDR1 SGHRS, CDR2 YFSETQ. The CDR3 has 12 residues. V lost 3 bases, J lost 13 bases, and 16 bases lay in between. The CDR3 region is CASSSGPPPGTF. For the CDR3, the DNA is TGCGCCAGCAGCTCGGGGCCACCCCCCGGCACCTTC.

A few counts support this clonotype. The chain couples TRBV5-1 to TRBJ2-2; D is uncertain. The V gene lost 2 bases and the J gene lost 4 bases, with 12 bases spanning the gap. Germline V gives CDR1 SGHRS, CDR2 YFSETQ. The CDR3 runs 15 residues. CDR3 residues: CASSFGTVGTGELFF. In DNA form, the CDR3 reads TGCGCCAGCAGCTTCGGAACAGTGGGCACCGGGGAGCTGTTTTTT.